The entry below describes one T cell receptor beta chain. The data belong to a study of T cell changes during pregnancy in multiple sclerosis. Profiled with immunoSEQ multiplex PCR; TCRdb holds only in-frame clones, not every one. The table records about 79,000 clones, 80% to 95% of them present only once. V lost 6 bases, J lost 2 bases, and 14 bases lay in between. The CDR3 contains 15 residues. Germline lookup yields CDR1 MDHEN and CDR2 SYDVKM. The source is a female donor with multiple sclerosis, enrolled in a pregnancy study. The material sequenced was CD4+ T cells from peripheral blood mononuclear cells, taken in the second trimester of pregnancy. The rearrangement joins TRBV28 to TRBJ1-3; tentative D call: TRBD1 (6 bases). The CDR3 DNA follows: TGTGCCAGCAGGGGACACTTACCGACTGGAAACACCATATATTTT. Encoded protein: CASRGHLPTGNTIYF.